Following are 28 T cell receptor beta chains from one sample sequenced in a study of T cells in Graves' hyperthyroidism and ophthalmopathy. RNA transcripts yielded amplified TCR beta CDR3 regions. HTBI primers were the set used in a first-round RT-PCR of the TCR CDR3. TCRdb recomputed calls from the multiplex PCR reads with MiXCR, one row per CDR3 protein. Of hundreds of thousands of distinct CDR3 sequences listed, 45% were seen once; the top ten hold less than 9%. Sequencing was performed on peripheral blood or thyroid tissue (not recorded which). Receptor source: an adult man with Graves' disease, either hyperthyroidism or ophthalmopathy (not recorded which).

V gene TRBV2 combines with J gene TRBJ1-6; D is perhaps TRBD1 (6 bases). This CDR3 comprises 16 residues. CDR1 and CDR2 from the germline V gene are SNHLY and FYNNEI. Deletions cut 1 base from V and 5 bases from J, with 12 bases between. CDR3: CASSEGGGGHNSPLHF. DNA of the CDR3: TGTGCCAGCAGTGAAGGGGGGGGGGGGCATAATTCACCCCTCCACTTT. The full variable domain, its missing parts supplied by reference TRBV2 and TRBJ1-6, is EPEVTQTPSHQVTQMGQEVILRCVPISNHLYFYWYRQILGQKVEFLVSFYNNEISEKSEIFDDQFSVERPDGSNFTLKIRSTKLEDSAMYFCASSEGGGGHNSPLHFGNGTRLTVT.

J is TRBJ1-1 and V is TRBV5-1, with D maybe TRBD1 (6 bases). Looked up from germline, CDR1 is SGHRS and CDR2 is YFSETQ. The CDR3 consists of 14 residues. Trimming took off 3 bases at V and 2 bases at J, with 11 bases between the two ends. The chain's CDR3 is CASSWDTFNTEAFF. The CDR3 region has the DNA TGCGCCAGCAGCTGGGACACCTTTAACACTGAAGCTTTCTTT.

With respect to this clonotype: The junction departs from the called germline gene at one end, perhaps through a read error. The CDR3 DNA follows: TGTGCCAGCAGTGATCTACGGGTGGACAGGAGGGGAGAGACCCAGTACTTC. Its translation: CASSDLRVDRRGETQYF. The rearrangement joins TRBV24-1 to TRBJ2-5, with D tentatively TRBD1 (7 bases). Germline CDR1 is KGHDR and CDR2 is SFDVKD. The CDR3 is 17 residues long.

This clonotype appeared many times. This chain uses TRBV6-5 with TRBJ1-2, with D possibly TRBD1 on 6 matching bases. Germline values: CDR1 MNHEY, CDR2 SVGAGI. The V gene lost 6 bases and the J gene lost 3 bases, with 14 bases spanning the gap. This CDR3 has 14 amino acids. CDR3 bases: TGTGCCAGCAGGGAATCGGGACAAGACTATGGCTACACCTTC. This sequence encodes CASRESGQDYGYTF.

Regarding this clonotype: The junction shows a germline mismatch at one end, possibly a read error. The gene calls are TRBV7-6 and TRBJ1-1, with D perhaps matching TRBD1 (5 bases). CDR1 SGHVS and CDR2 FNYEAQ come from the germline V gene. The CDR3 extends over 14 amino acids. CDR3 residues: CVSSLYQGSTEAFF. CDR3 nucleotides: TGTGTCAGCAGCTTGTACCAGGGCAGTACTGAAGCTTTCTTT.

A single count supports this clonotype. This rearrangement joins TRBV7-2 to TRBJ1-6; 8 bases match TRBD1. This CDR3 has 16 residues. CDR1 and CDR2 from the germline V gene are SGHTA and FQGNSA. V lost 3 bases, J lost 9 bases, and 10 bases stayed unmatched. In DNA form, the CDR3 reads TGTGCCAGCAGCTTGAATCCAGGGGGCGCCGGTTCACCCCTCCACTTT. It is translated as CASSLNPGGAGSPLHF.

J is TRBJ2-7 and V is TRBV7-2, with 8 positions matching TRBD1. The CDR3 extends over 15 amino acids. V gave up 6 bases and J gave up 0 bases; unmatched junction bases: 7. Germline CDR1 is SGHTA and CDR2 is FQGNSA. CDR3 sequence reads: CASSSRTGRSYEQYF. The CDR3 nucleotides are TGTGCCAGCAGTTCCCGGACAGGGCGCTCCTACGAGCAGTACTTC. Together with reference TRBV7-2 and TRBJ2-7, the CDR3 gives the full variable domain: GAGVSQSPSNKVTEKGKDVELRCDPISGHTALYWYRQSLGQGLEFLIYFQGNSAPDKSGLPSDRFSAERTGGSVSTLTIQRTQQEDSAVYLCASSSRTGRSYEQYFGPGTRLTVT.

This clonotype was recorded many times. The chain combines TRBV29-1 with TRBJ1-6, with D tentatively TRBD1 (6 bases). This CDR3 region has 13 residues. The V end lost 7 bases, the J end lost 10 bases, and 17 bases lay between the germline ends. Germline-derived CDR1 and CDR2 are SQVTM and ANQGSEA. CDR3 in amino acids: CSASQGGGSPLHF. CDR3 in DNA: TGCAGCGCCTCACAAGGGGGAGGATCACCCCTCCACTTT.

This sequence joins TRBV20-1 and TRBJ2-7; 13 bases line up with TRBD2. This CDR3 comprises 16 residues. V gave up 0 bases and J gave up 3 bases; unmatched junction bases: 5. CDR1 and CDR2 (germline): DFQATT, SNEGSKA (reference sequence). CDR3 nucleotides: TGCAGTGCTAGAGATCAGCGGACTAGCGGGAGCTACGAGCAGTACTTC. Translating gives CSARDQRTSGSYEQYF.

CDR3 sequence: CAISEGTGRYGANVLTF. The CDR3 bases are TGTGCCATCAGTGAGGGGACAGGGCGCTATGGGGCCAACGTCCTGACTTTC. This chain uses TRBV10-3 with TRBJ2-6; 9 bases fit TRBD1. This CDR3 is built from 17 residues. V was clipped by 2 bases and J by 3 bases; unmatched bases: 5. CDR1 and CDR2 (germline): ENHRY, SYGVKD.

The chain joins TRBV5-1 to TRBJ1-4; D unresolved. Trimming stripped 4 bases from V and 9 bases from J, with 19 bases between. CDR1 is SGHRS and CDR2 is YFSETQ in the germline V gene. The CDR3 runs 15 residues. The CDR3 loop is CASSLGRPGQQKLFF. The DNA of the CDR3 is TGCGCCAGCAGCCTTGGACGGCCAGGTCAGCAAAAACTGTTTTTT.

The genes are TRBV6-5 and TRBJ2-5, with 8 bases matching TRBD1. Losses at the gene ends were 5 bases for V and 4 bases for J; bases not matched to a gene: 15. Germline CDR1 reads MNHEY; CDR2 reads SVGAGI. The CDR3 extends over 17 amino acids. DNA for the CDR3: TGTGCCAGCAGTCCTACGAAGGGACACGGACAGGGAGAGACCCAGTACTTC. Amino acid sequence: CASSPTKGHGQGETQYF.

V gene TRBV24-1 combines with J gene TRBJ1-2; tentatively, D is TRBD1 (6 bases). V shed 4 bases and J shed 9 bases, with 11 bases lying between them. CDR1 and CDR2 (germline): KGHDR, SFDVKD. This CDR3 comprises 12 residues. In DNA form, the CDR3 reads TGTGCCACCAGTGACCGAGACAGGAGCTACACCTTC. Its translation is CATSDRDRSYTF.

The table lists this clonotype with many counts. The chain has TRBV7-8 and TRBJ2-5; D is perhaps TRBD2 (6 bases). CDR1 is SGHVS and CDR2 is FQNEAQ in the germline V gene. There are 12 residues in the CDR3. The V and J ends lost 4 bases and 6 bases respectively, with 9 bases between them. CDR3 bases: TGTGCCAGCAGCTCCGGGAGACAGACCCAGTACTTC. Translated, it gives CASSSGRQTQYF.

About this clonotype itself: A much larger clone lies one base from this, so it may be a read error. V usage is TRBV7-8 and J usage is TRBJ1-2, with no clear D. The V gene's germline CDR1 is SGHVS and CDR2 FQNEAQ. The CDR3 has 15 residues. Deletions cut 3 bases from V and 8 bases from J, with 19 bases between. CDR3 in DNA: TGTGCCAGCAGCTTCTATGGACCCCCGTTGGTAGGCTACACCTTC. This sequence encodes CASSFYGPPLVGYTF.

The chain has TRBV5-1 and TRBJ1-3; 7 bases map to TRBD1. In germline, CDR1 is SGHRS, CDR2 YFSETQ. The CDR3 is made up of 16 amino acids. With 3 bases clipped from V and 1 base from J, the junction kept 7 bases outside the gene matches. The CDR3 DNA reads as TGCGCCAGCAGCTCGTCGAGCAGGGGGTCTGGAAACACCATATATTTT. Translating it yields CASSSSSRGSGNTIYF.

At least ten counts were recorded for this clonotype. The genes are TRBV2 and TRBJ1-5; D unresolved. The CDR3 totals 17 residues. Germline CDR1 SNHLY, CDR2 FYNNEI. V was pared by 0 bases and J by 2 bases, with 14 bases between. The CDR3 here is CASSEALRAVGNQPQHF. CDR3 nucleotide sequence: TGTGCCAGCAGTGAAGCGCTTCGGGCAGTGGGCAATCAGCCCCAGCATTTT. Based on the CDR3 plus reference TRBV2 and TRBJ1-5, the full variable domain is EPEVTQTPSHQVTQMGQEVILRCVPISNHLYFYWYRQILGQKVEFLVSFYNNEISEKSEIFDDQFSVERPDGSNFTLKIRSTKLEDSAMYFCASSEALRAVGNQPQHFGDGTRLSIL.

This clonotype has a handful of counts. The chain links TRBV2 to TRBJ1-2, with TRBD1 matching 7 bases. With V trimmed by 4 bases and J by 4 bases, 6 bases remained unmatched. The germline CDR1 and CDR2 sequences are SNHLY and FYNNEI. The CDR3 runs to 14 residues. The CDR3 loop is CASSASRGSYGYTF. The DNA for the CDR3 is TGTGCCAGCAGTGCATCCAGGGGGTCCTATGGCTACACCTTC.

V and J are TRBV5-1 and TRBJ1-2, with 7 bases that match TRBD1. The length of the CDR3 is 15 residues. After removal of 1 base from V and 8 bases from J, the junction contained 11 bases not matched to a gene. Germline-derived CDR1 and CDR2 are SGHRS and YFSETQ. DNA for the CDR3: TGCGCCAGCAGCTTGTCCACCACAGGGGAGGACGGCTACACCTTC. Its protein product is CASSLSTTGEDGYTF. The full variable domain, rest sourced from reference TRBV5-1 and TRBJ1-2, is KAGVTQTPRYLIKTRGQQVTLSCSPISGHRSVSWYQQTPGQGLQFLFEYFSETQRNKGNFPGRFSGRQFSNSRSEMNVSTLELGDSALYLCASSLSTTGEDGYTFGSGTRLTVV.

V gene TRBV2 combines with J gene TRBJ2-7; 13 bases line up with TRBD2. The CDR3 loop spans 15 amino acids. Germline V CDR1 and CDR2: SNHLY, FYNNEI. The V segment lost 5 bases and the J segment 6 bases; nucleotides outside the gene matches: 7. The CDR3 sequence is CASSYMGLAGLEQYF. CDR3 nucleotides: TGTGCCAGCAGTTATATGGGACTAGCGGGACTCGAGCAGTACTTC.

The genes are TRBV29-1 and TRBJ1-4; 9 nucleotides line up with TRBD1. CDR3 length equals 15 residues. The ends lost 1 base at V and 8 bases at J; junction bases unmatched: 8. Per the germline V gene, CDR1 is SQVTM and CDR2 is ANQGSEA. The CDR3 DNA is TGCAGCGTTGAAGGGGGACAGGGCGGGAGGGAAAAACTGTTTTTT. Translated: CSVEGGQGGREKLFF.

On this clonotype: A read error may account for a junction end that differs from germline. The chain combines TRBV7-3 with TRBJ2-7, with 8 bases that match TRBD1. The CDR3 has 12 residues. Per the germline V gene, CDR1 is SGHTA and CDR2 is FQGTGA. CDR3 protein: CASSPLAGGPLF. As DNA, the CDR3 is TGTGCCAGCAGCCCCCTGGCAGGGGGCCCCCTGTTC.

Regarding this clonotype: Since a much larger clone is just one base distant, this may be a read error. The J gene is TRBJ1-2, the V gene TRBV6-1, with D possibly TRBD1 on 5 matching bases. The CDR3 loop spans 13 amino acids. The germline V gene has CDR1 MNHNS and CDR2 SASEGT. Written as DNA, the CDR3 is TGTGCCATCAGTGAAGGGGCAGACTTTGGCTACACCTTC. Protein product: CAISEGADFGYTF.

V is TRBV20-1 and J is TRBJ1-5; 7 bases are a match to TRBD1. Germline CDR1 reads DFQATT; CDR2 reads SNEGSKA (reference sequence). The V gene end was trimmed by 7 bases and the J gene end by 5 bases; junction bases not matched to a gene: 11. CDR3 size: 14 residues. This CDR3 is CSVNRGDPHQPQHF. The CDR3 coding sequence is TGCAGTGTGAACAGGGGAGATCCCCATCAGCCCCAGCATTTT.

The CDR3 loop is CATSTRGAGETQYF. The CDR3 DNA sequence: TGTGCCACCAGCACCAGGGGGGCGGGAGAGACCCAGTACTTC. The V gene is TRBV15, the J gene TRBJ2-5; the D gene is possibly TRBD1 (7 bases). The length of the CDR3 is 14 residues. The V gene lost 4 bases and the J gene lost 4 bases, with 13 bases spanning the gap. CDR1 and CDR2 (germline): LNHNV, YYDKDF (reference sequence).

This clonotype was seen more than once but under ten times. The chain has TRBV7-9 and TRBJ1-1, with D possibly matching TRBD1 (5 bases). This CDR3 comprises 15 residues. CDR1 and CDR2 from the germline V gene are SEHNR and FQNEAQ (reference sequence). Trimming took 6 bases from V and 0 from J, leaving 14 bases between them. The CDR3 is CASRGSTAMNTEAFF. In nucleotides, the CDR3 is TGTGCCAGCAGAGGATCGACAGCTATGAACACTGAAGCTTTCTTT.

The chain combines TRBV7-6 with TRBJ1-4, with TRBD1 identical over 9 bases. The CDR3 spans 15 residues. From germline, CDR1 is SGHVS and CDR2 FNYEAQ. Trimming cost V 3 bases and J 4 bases; bases outside gene matches: 3. CDR3 loop: CASSLGTGHNEKLFF. The CDR3 nucleotides are TGTGCCAGCAGCTTGGGGACAGGGCATAATGAAAAACTGTTTTTT.

J is TRBJ1-2 and V is TRBV5-4; TRBD1 aligns across 7 bases. Germline V gene lookup returns CDR1 SGHNT and CDR2 YYREEE (reference sequence). Trimming cost V 4 bases and J 2 bases; bases outside gene matches: 8. This CDR3 is 15 amino acids long. This CDR3 reads CASSLPKGQNYGYTF. The CDR3 DNA sequence: TGTGCCAGCAGCCTACCGAAGGGACAGAACTATGGCTACACCTTC. Looking up the rest from reference TRBV5-4 and TRBJ1-2 gives the full variable domain: ETGVTQSPTHLIKTRGQQVTLRCSSQSGHNTVSWYQQALGQGPQFIFQYYREEENGRGNFPPRFSGLQFPNYSSELNVNALELDDSALYLCASSLPKGQNYGYTFGSGTRLTVV.